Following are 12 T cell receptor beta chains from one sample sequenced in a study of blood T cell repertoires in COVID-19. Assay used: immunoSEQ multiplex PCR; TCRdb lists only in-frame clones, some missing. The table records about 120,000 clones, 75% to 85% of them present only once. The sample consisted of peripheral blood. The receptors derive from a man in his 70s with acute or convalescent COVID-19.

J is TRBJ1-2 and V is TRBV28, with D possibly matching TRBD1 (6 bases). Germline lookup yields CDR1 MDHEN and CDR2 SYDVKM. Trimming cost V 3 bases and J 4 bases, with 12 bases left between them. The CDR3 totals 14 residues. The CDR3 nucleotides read TGTGCCAGCAGTTTGCGGGGGCTGGGCTATGGCTACACCTTC. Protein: CASSLRGLGYGYTF.

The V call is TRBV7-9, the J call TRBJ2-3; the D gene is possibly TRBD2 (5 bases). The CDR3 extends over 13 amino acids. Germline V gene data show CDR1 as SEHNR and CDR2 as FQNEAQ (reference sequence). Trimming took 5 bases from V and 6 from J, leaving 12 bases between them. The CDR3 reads CASSINTGDTQYF. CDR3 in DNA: TGTGCCAGCAGCATAAACACGGGGGATACGCAGTATTTT.

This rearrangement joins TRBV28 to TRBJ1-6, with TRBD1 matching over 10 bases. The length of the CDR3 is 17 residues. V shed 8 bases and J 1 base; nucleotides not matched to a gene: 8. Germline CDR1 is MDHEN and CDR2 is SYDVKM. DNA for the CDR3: TGTGCCAGCCTCGGACAGGGGGAAGAGTCCTATAATTCACCCCTCCACTTT. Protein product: CASLGQGEESYNSPLHF.

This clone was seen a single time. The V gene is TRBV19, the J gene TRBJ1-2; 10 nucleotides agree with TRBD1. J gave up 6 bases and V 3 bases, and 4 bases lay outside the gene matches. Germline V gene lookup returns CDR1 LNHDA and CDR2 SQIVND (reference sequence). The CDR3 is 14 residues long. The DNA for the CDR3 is TGTGCCAGTAGTATCGTGACAGGGGGCAATGGCTACACCTTC. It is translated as CASSIVTGGNGYTF.

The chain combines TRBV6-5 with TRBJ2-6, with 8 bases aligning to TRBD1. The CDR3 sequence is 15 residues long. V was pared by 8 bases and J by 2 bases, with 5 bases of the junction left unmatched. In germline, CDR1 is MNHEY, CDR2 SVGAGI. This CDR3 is CASDSGGTGANVLTF. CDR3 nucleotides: TGTGCCAGCGACTCAGGGGGCACTGGGGCCAACGTCCTGACTTTC.

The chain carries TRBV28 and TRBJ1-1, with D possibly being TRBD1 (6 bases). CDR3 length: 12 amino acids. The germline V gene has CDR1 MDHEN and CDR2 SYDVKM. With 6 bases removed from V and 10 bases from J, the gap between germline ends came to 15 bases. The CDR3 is CASSLTRGSAFF. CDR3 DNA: TGTGCCAGCAGCCTTACCAGGGGATCAGCTTTCTTT. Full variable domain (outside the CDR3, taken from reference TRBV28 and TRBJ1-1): DVKVTQSSRYLVKRTGEKVFLECVQDMDHENMFWYRQDPGLGLRLIYFSYDVKMKEKGDIPEGYSVSREKKERFSLILESASTNQTSMYLCASSLTRGSAFFGQGTRLTVV.

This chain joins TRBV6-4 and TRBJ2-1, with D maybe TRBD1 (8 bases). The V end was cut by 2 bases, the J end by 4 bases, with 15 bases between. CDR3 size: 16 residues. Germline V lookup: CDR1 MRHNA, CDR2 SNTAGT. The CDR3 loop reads CASSDIDRGLYNEQFF. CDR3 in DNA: TGTGCCAGCAGTGACATCGACAGGGGACTATACAATGAGCAGTTCTTC.

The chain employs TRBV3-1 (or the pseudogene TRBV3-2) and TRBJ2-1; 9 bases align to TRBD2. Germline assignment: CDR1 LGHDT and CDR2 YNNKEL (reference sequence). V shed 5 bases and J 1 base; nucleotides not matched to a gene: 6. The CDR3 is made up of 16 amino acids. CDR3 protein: CASSGPSGKSYNEQFF. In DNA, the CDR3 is TGTGCCAGCAGCGGTCCTAGCGGGAAGTCCTACAATGAGCAGTTCTTC.

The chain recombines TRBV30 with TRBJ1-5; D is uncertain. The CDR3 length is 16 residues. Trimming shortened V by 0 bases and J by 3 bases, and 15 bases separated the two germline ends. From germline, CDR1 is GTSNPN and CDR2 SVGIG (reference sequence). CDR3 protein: CAWSVAGLLANQPQHF. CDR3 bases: TGTGCCTGGAGTGTAGCGGGGTTACTTGCCAATCAGCCCCAGCATTTT.

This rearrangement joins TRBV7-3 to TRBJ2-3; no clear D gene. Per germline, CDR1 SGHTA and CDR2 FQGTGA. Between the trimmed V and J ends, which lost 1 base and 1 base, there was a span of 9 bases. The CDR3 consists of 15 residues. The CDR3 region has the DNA TGTGCCAGCAGCTTAAACAGCTATCGCACAGATACGCAGTATTTT. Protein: CASSLNSYRTDTQYF.

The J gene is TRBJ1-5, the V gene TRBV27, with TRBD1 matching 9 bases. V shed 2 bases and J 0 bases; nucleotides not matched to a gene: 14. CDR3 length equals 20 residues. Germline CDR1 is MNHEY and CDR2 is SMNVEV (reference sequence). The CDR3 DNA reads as TGTGCCAGCAGTTTAGATGGAGGACAGGGGCAGCTGAATAGCAATCAGCCCCAGCATTTT. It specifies CASSLDGGQGQLNSNQPQHF.

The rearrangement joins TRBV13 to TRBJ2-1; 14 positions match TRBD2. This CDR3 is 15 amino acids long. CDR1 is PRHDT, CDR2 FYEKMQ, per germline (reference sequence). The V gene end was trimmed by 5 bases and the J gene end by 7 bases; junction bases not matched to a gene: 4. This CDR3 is CASSPRTSGGNEQFF. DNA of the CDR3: TGTGCCAGCAGCCCCCGGACTAGCGGGGGGAATGAGCAGTTCTTC. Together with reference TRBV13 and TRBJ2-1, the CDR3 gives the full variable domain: AAGVIQSPRHLIKEKRETATLKCYPIPRHDTVYWYQQGPGQDPQFLISFYEKMQSDKGSIPDRFSAQQFSDYHSELNMSSLELGDSALYFCASSPRTSGGNEQFFGPGTRLTVL.